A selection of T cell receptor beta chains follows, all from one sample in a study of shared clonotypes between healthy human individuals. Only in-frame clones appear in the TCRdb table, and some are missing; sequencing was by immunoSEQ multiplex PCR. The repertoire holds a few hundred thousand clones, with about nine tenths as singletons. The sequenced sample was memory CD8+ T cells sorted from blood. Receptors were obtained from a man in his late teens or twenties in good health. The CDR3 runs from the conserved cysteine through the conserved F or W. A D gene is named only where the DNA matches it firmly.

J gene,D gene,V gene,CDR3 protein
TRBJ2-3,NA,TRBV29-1,CSVEDPLTGTDTQYF
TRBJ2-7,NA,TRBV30,CAWSGGRYEQYF
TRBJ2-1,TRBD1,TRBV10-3,CAISGESGTVNEQFF
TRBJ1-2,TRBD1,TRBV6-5,CASSPLMVDRDGYTF
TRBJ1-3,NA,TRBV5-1,CASSLQPWSSGNTIYF
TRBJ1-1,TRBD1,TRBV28,CASSSTGQGVVFAEAFF
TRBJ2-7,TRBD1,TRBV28,CASSPGQTVYEQYF
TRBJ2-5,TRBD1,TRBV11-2,CASSNRDRVGETQYF
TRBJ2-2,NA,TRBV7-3,CASSPQGPGELFF
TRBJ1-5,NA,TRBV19,CASSPPSGELIWNQPQHF
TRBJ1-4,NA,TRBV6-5,CASSYNQGPNEKLFF
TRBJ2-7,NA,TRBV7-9,CASSLVGGPAAYEQYF
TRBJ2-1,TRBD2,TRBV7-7,CASSPGLAGGLYHNEQFF
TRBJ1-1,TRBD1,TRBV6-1,CASSDHVGTGEAFF
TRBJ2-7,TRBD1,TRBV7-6,CASSPGTGKYEQYF
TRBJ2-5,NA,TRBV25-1,CASSEFPSAETQYF
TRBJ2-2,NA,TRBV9,CASSTLTAGELFF
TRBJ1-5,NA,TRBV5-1,CASSLEGGPNQPQHF
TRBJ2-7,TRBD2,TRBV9,CASSPGTSGRDYEQYF
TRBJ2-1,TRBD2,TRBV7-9,CASSLVLAGGYNEQFF
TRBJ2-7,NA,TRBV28,CASSVSYEQYF
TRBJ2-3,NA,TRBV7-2,CASSSDPFEVDTQYF
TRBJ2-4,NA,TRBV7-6,CASSSARQAEENAKNIQYF
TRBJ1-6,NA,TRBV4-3,CASSQDRAGALDSPLHF
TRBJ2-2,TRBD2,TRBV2,CASNVGTSGVNTGELFF
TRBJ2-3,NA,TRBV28,CASIETLGRLMDTQYF
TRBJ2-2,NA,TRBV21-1,CASSKAPTGTNTGELFF
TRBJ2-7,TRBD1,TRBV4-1,CASSPMTGSDYEQYF
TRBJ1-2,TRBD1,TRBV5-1,CASSLEVGTGDGYTF
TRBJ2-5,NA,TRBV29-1,CSVEASRGQTPQETQYF
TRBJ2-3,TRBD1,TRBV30,CAWSATGGLTDTQYF
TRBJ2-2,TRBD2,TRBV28,CASSLAGATGELFF
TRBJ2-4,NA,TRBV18,CASSRDGISLAKNIQYF
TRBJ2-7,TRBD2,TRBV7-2,CASSSQRGALYF
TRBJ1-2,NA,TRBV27,CAKLRGRNYGYTF
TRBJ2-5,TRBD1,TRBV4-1,CASSQDGQGQETQYF
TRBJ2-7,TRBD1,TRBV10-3,CAITWDRGDEQYF
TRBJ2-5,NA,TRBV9,CASSVEVQETQYF
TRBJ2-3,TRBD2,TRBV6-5,CASSYSAGEITDTQYF
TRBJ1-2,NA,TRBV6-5,CASSLRQRAPYGYTF
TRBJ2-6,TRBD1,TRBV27,CASSPQGVSGANVLTF
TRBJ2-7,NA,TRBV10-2,CASSGTGTEYEQYF
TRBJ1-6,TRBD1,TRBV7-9,CASKWTGGSPLHF
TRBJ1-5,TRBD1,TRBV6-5,CASALGQGFRQPQHF
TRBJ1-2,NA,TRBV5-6,CASSPYNGRGYTF
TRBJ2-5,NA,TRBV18,CASSPYQETQYF